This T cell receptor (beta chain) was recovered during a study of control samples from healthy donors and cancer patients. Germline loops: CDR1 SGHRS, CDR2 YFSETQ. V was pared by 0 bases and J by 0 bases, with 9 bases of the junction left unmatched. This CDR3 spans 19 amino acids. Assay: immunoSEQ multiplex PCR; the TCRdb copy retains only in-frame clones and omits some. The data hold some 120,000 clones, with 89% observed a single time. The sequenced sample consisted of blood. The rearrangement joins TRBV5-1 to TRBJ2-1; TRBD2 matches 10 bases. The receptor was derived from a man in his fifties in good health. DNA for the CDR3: TGCGCCAGCAGCTTGGCCGATAGCGGGGGGTCCAGCTCCTACAATGAGCAGTTCTTC. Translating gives CASSLADSGGSSSYNEQFF.